These T cell receptor beta chains were read from a single sample in a study of neurological immune-mediated disorders. TCRdb passed the 5' RACE reads through MiXCR, listing each CDR3 protein once. Among some 68,000 distinct CDR3 sequences listed, roughly 15% were seen once. Sequencing input: PBMCs. The receptors were sampled from a female donor with HTLV-1-associated myelopathy (HAM/TSP). CDR3s include the opening cysteine and the closing phenylalanine or tryptophan. D genes are given only for firm matches. Clone size appears in some rows only: once, few, many, or a class for an expanded clone.

TRBV18	.	TRBD2	TRBJ2-5	CASSPPTSETQYF	TGTGCCAGCTCACCCCCGACTAGCGAGACCCAGTACTTC
TRBV27	many	.	TRBJ2-7	CASKVIGQSYEQYF	TGTGCCAGCAAGGTGATAGGACAGTCATACGAGCAGTACTTC
TRBV5-1	many	TRBD1	TRBJ2-7	CASATGSGEQYF	TGCGCCAGCGCGACAGGGTCCGGCGAGCAGTACTTC
TRBV2	few	.	TRBJ1-6	CASSWDRSSSYNSPLHF	TGTGCCAGCAGTTGGGACCGTTCGAGCTCCTATAATTCACCCCTCCACTTT
TRBV3-1	many	.	TRBJ1-6	CASSQVSGMPLHF	TGTGCCAGCAGCCAAGTAAGCGGAATGCCCCTCCACTTT
TRBV5-1	many	TRBD1	TRBJ2-7	CASSRTGGSSYEQYF	TGCGCCAGCAGTCGGACAGGGGGAAGCTCCTACGAGCAGTACTTC
TRBV5-1	many	.	TRBJ2-7	CASSLGAGKGNGEQYF	TGCGCCAGCAGCTTGGGAGCAGGGAAGGGGAACGGCGAGCAGTACTTC
TRBV25-1	many	.	TRBJ1-1	CASVGNTEAFF	TGTGCCAGTGTAGGGAACACTGAAGCTTTCTTT
TRBV11-3	many	.	TRBJ2-2	CASSLQGNTGELFF	TGTGCCAGCAGCTTACAGGGGAACACCGGGGAGCTGTTTTTT
TRBV20-1	many	.	TRBJ2-3	CSAIGWDTQYF	TGCAGTGCTATTGGTTGGGATACGCAGTATTTT
TRBV6-5	many	.	TRBJ2-1	CASTQGHDAYNEQFF	TGTGCCAGCACCCAAGGGCACGACGCATACAATGAGCAGTTCTTC
TRBV7-9	many	TRBD1	TRBJ1-2	CASSSERGRDGGYTF	TGTGCCAGCAGCTCCGAAAGGGGGCGCGATGGTGGCTACACCTTC
TRBV5-1	.	TRBD1	TRBJ1-2	CASSSQSVTGGANYGYTF	TGCGCCAGCAGCTCCCAGAGTGTCACAGGGGGCGCCAACTATGGCTACACCTTC
TRBV6-1	.	.	TRBJ1-2	CASRDGRNYGYTF	TGTGCCAGCAGGGACGGACGGAACTATGGCTACACCTTC
TRBV7-9	.	.	TRBJ2-7	CASSLGGSVYEQYF	TGTGCCAGCAGCTTAGGGGGGTCGGTATACGAGCAGTACTTC
TRBV7-3	many	.	TRBJ2-1	CASSKQGYNEQFF	TGTGCCAGCAGCAAACAGGGTTACAATGAGCAGTTCTTC
TRBV2	medium-sized	TRBD2	TRBJ2-5	CASSEGGSNQETQYF	TGTGCCAGCAGTGAAGGCGGGAGCAATCAAGAGACCCAGTACTTC
TRBV29-1	.	.	TRBJ2-3	CSDFLRDTQYF	TGCAGCGACTTCCTAAGAGATACGCAGTATTTT
TRBV10-3	many	.	TRBJ1-4	CAISEVYRLGSNEKLFF	TGTGCCATCAGTGAAGTTTACCGTTTAGGATCTAATGAAAAACTGTTTTTT
TRBV5-1	many	TRBD1	TRBJ2-3	CASSLGGQSTDTQYF	TGCGCCAGCAGCTTAGGGGGACAGTCCACAGATACGCAGTATTTT
TRBV6-6	many	.	TRBJ1-1	CASSYSEDTEAFF	TGTGCCAGCAGTTACTCGGAGGACACTGAAGCTTTCTTT
TRBV20-1	many	TRBD2	TRBJ2-3	CSARVAGGPRADTQYF	TGCAGTGCTAGAGTAGCGGGGGGGCCGAGGGCAGATACGCAGTATTTT
TRBV5-1	.	.	TRBJ1-1	CASSPTGGFTEAFF	TGCGCCAGCAGCCCCACCGGGGGGTTCACTGAAGCTTTCTTT
TRBV7-2	.	.	TRBJ2-1	CASRGARQRGNEQFF	TGTGCCAGCAGGGGGGCGAGACAGCGAGGGAATGAGCAGTTCTTC
TRBV9	many	.	TRBJ2-1	CASSGRNEQFF	TGTGCCAGCAGCGGGAGGAATGAGCAGTTCTTC
TRBV7-2	few	.	TRBJ2-3	CASSSLPSQLGVKDTQYF	TGTGCCAGCAGCTCCCTCCCCAGTCAGCTGGGAGTTAAAGATACGCAGTATTTT
TRBV7-9	.	TRBD2	TRBJ2-7	CASTHVEGGGAHEQYF	TGTGCCAGCACCCACGTTGAGGGCGGGGGGGCCCACGAGCAGTACTTC
TRBV7-3	many	.	TRBJ1-2	CASSLAASPYGYTF	TGTGCCAGCAGCTTAGCGGCCAGTCCCTATGGCTACACCTTC
TRBV5-6	many	.	TRBJ2-3	CASSGWGAEDTQYF	TGTGCCAGCAGCGGCTGGGGGGCGGAGGATACGCAGTATTTT
TRBV20-1	many	.	TRBJ1-5	CSARRSGGQGPNKAHF	TGCAGTGCTAGAAGATCGGGGGGCCAGGGGCCCAACAAGGCCCATTTT
TRBV9	many	TRBD2	TRBJ2-1	CASWGGGLNEQFF	TGTGCCAGCTGGGGCGGGGGTCTCAATGAGCAGTTCTTC
TRBV4-1	many	TRBD2	TRBJ2-2	CASSQERMTSGISTGELFF	TGCGCCAGCAGCCAAGAAAGGATGACTAGCGGGATTTCCACCGGGGAGCTGTTTTTT
TRBV6-2/TRBV6-3	many	.	TRBJ2-2	CASSYVGPGATNTGELFF	TGTGCCAGCAGTTACGTCGGGCCAGGGGCCACGAACACCGGGGAGCTGTTTTTT
TRBV12-3/TRBV12-4	.	.	TRBJ1-1	CSSSRTNTEAFF	TGTTCCAGCAGTCGGACCAACACTGAAGCTTTCTTT
TRBV3-1	many	.	TRBJ2-3	CASSQPLAGTDTQYF	TGTGCCAGCAGCCAACCCCTGGCGGGCACAGATACGCAGTATTTT
TRBV6-5	many	TRBD1	TRBJ2-7	CASSYSRDSSYEQYF	TGTGCCAGCAGTTATTCTCGGGACAGCTCCTACGAGCAGTACTTC
TRBV29-1	.	TRBD1	TRBJ2-3	CSGGTGGTDTQYF	TGCAGCGGCGGGACAGGGGGCACAGATACGCAGTATTTT
TRBV4-1	many	TRBD2	TRBJ2-7	CASSRTSPGGREQYF	TGCGCCAGCAGCCGGACTAGCCCAGGTGGGCGGGAGCAGTACTTC
TRBV10-3	many	TRBD1	TRBJ2-7	CAIGGTGAHEQYF	TGTGCCATCGGAGGGACAGGGGCCCACGAGCAGTACTTC
TRBV6-5	.	.	TRBJ2-7	CASSYSWQVPSYEQYF	TGTGCCAGCAGTTACTCTTGGCAGGTCCCCTCCTACGAGCAGTACTTC
TRBV19	.	TRBD2	TRBJ2-1	CASSQIRGERGASSYNEQFF	TGTGCCAGTAGTCAAATAAGAGGGGAGCGGGGGGCCAGCTCCTACAATGAGCAGTTCTTC
TRBV9	many	.	TRBJ2-1	CASSAMMYNEQFF	TGTGCCAGCAGCGCCATGATGTACAATGAGCAGTTCTTC
TRBV27	.	TRBD2	TRBJ2-2	CASSSHGTSGPGELFF	TGTGCCAGCAGTTCCCACGGGACTAGCGGGCCCGGGGAGCTGTTTTTT
TRBV3-1	many	TRBD1	TRBJ1-6	CASSPGTGRNHF	TGTGCCAGCAGCCCCGGGACAGGCCGAAACCACTTT
TRBV5-1	many	.	TRBJ2-1	CASSLVPGGYEQFF	TGCGCCAGCAGCTTGGTACCAGGGGGGTATGAGCAGTTCTTC
TRBV28	.	TRBD2	TRBJ2-7	CASSSPRGGGVTYEQYF	TGTGCCAGCAGTTCCCCAAGGGGCGGGGGTGTTACTTACGAGCAGTACTTC